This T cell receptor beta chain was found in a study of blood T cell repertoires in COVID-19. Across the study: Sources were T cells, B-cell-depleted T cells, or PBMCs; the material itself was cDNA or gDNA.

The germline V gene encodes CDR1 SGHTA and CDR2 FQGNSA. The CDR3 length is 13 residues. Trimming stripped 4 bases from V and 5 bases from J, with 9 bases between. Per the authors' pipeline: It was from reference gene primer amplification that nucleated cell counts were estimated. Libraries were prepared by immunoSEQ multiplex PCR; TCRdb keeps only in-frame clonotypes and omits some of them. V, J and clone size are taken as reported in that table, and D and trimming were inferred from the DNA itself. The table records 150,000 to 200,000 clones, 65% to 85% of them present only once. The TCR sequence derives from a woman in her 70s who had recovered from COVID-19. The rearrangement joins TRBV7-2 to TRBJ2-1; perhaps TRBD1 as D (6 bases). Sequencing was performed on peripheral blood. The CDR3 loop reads CASSSGQHNEQFF. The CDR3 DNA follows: TGTGCCAGCAGCTCGGGACAACACAATGAGCAGTTCTTC.